These 26 T cell receptor beta chains originate from one sample sequenced in a study of long-term antiretroviral therapy in people with HIV. Version v3.0 of the immunoSEQ assay was performed at survey level. TCRdb's copy holds only in-frame clones and misses some; the assay was immunoSEQ multiplex PCR. This table holds tens of thousands of clones, roughly three quarters found once. The source was unsorted PBMCs, collected 1.1 years before starting antiretroviral therapy. The receptor set was obtained from a woman aged 40 to 55 with HIV.

The CDR3 DNA sequence: TGCGCCAGCAGCGCCTGGACAGGAGGCGAGCAGTACTTC. Its protein product is CASSAWTGGEQYF. The chain has TRBV4-3 and TRBJ2-7, with TRBD1 matching 7 bases. Germline CDR1 reads LGHNA; CDR2 reads YSLEER. Losses at the gene ends were 5 bases for V and 6 bases for J; bases not matched to a gene: 7. The CDR3 has 13 residues.

The chain joins TRBV7-6 to TRBJ2-1; 9 bases line up with TRBD2. Trimming took 5 bases from V and 0 from J; bases not matched to a gene: 5. This CDR3 has 16 amino acids. The germline CDR1 and CDR2 sequences are SGHVS and FNYEAQ. The CDR3 here is CASSPLAGSSYNEQFF. The CDR3 DNA reads TGTGCCAGCAGCCCTCTAGCGGGAAGCTCCTACAATGAGCAGTTCTTC.

V gene TRBV5-1 combines with J gene TRBJ1-5; TRBD1 agrees at 11 bases. Germline assignment: CDR1 SGHRS and CDR2 YFSETQ. V gave up 0 bases and J gave up 6 bases; unmatched junction bases: 2. The CDR3 loop spans 15 amino acids. In nucleotides, the CDR3 is TGCGCCAGCAGCTTGGAGGGACAGGGGGGTCAGCCCCAGCATTTT. It translates to CASSLEGQGGQPQHF. The complete variable domain, with remaining parts taken from reference TRBV5-1 and TRBJ1-5, reads KAGVTQTPRYLIKTRGQQVTLSCSPISGHRSVSWYQQTPGQGLQFLFEYFSETQRNKGNFPGRFSGRQFSNSRSEMNVSTLELGDSALYLCASSLEGQGGQPQHFGDGTRLSIL.

The V and J genes are TRBV21-1 and TRBJ1-2. TRBV21-1 is noted as a pseudogene. CDR3 length: 14 amino acids. CDR3 DNA: TGTGCCAGCAGCAAATCGGCCGGGCCCTATGGCTACACCTTC. Protein: CASSKSAGPYGYTF.

The gene calls are TRBV6-5 and TRBJ1-5; D not certain. The V end was cut by 4 bases, the J end by 4 bases, with 8 bases between. This CDR3 has 13 amino acids. CDR1 is MNHEY, CDR2 SVGAGI, per germline. CDR3 loop: CASSLNINQPQHF. The CDR3 DNA sequence: TGTGCCAGCAGTTTAAACATAAATCAGCCCCAGCATTTT.

The chain uses TRBV19 and TRBJ1-2; no clear D. The CDR3 sequence is 14 residues long. The V end lost 7 bases, the J end lost 8 bases, and 20 bases lay between the germline ends. In germline, CDR1 is LNHDA, CDR2 SQIVND (reference sequence). CDR3 nucleotide sequence: TGTGCCAGTATCAACCTGGGCGGGGAGCGAGGCTACACCTTC. It specifies CASINLGGERGYTF.

This sequence joins TRBV18 and TRBJ2-2, with D uncertain. The CDR3 is 15 amino acids. CDR1 is KGHSH and CDR2 is LQKENI in the germline V gene. Trimming left V 2 bases short and J 4 bases short, with 11 bases between. CDR3 DNA: TGTGCCAGCTCACCAACCCTTGACGGCACCGGGGAGCTGTTTTTT. Amino acid sequence: CASSPTLDGTGELFF.

This chain uses TRBV5-4 with TRBJ2-7, with D maybe TRBD2 (6 bases). Germline V gives CDR1 SGHNT, CDR2 YYREEE (reference sequence). Trimming removed 4 bases at V and 3 bases at J, with 20 bases between. This CDR3 has 16 amino acids. CDR3 coding DNA: TGTGCCAGCAGCCGGGACTGGACCTTCCCCAACTACGAGCAGTACTTC. Its translation: CASSRDWTFPNYEQYF.

The chain combines TRBV30 with TRBJ2-3; the D is unclear. The V end lost 5 bases, the J end lost 6 bases, and 6 bases lay between the germline ends. The CDR3 runs to 10 residues. CDR1 is GTSNPN and CDR2 is SVGIG in the germline V gene (reference sequence). The CDR3 coding sequence is TGTGCCTGGGAACAGGATACGCAGTATTTT. Its translation is CAWEQDTQYF.

The V gene is TRBV5-1, the J gene TRBJ2-3, with 9 bases fitting TRBD2. The germline V gene has CDR1 SGHRS and CDR2 YFSETQ. The CDR3 contains 15 residues. Unmatched junction bases numbered 4, after V lost 3 bases and J lost 2 bases. As DNA, the CDR3 is TGCGCCAGCAGCTACCTAGCGGGGACCACAGATACGCAGTATTTT. Translated, it gives CASSYLAGTTDTQYF. Looking up the rest from reference TRBV5-1 and TRBJ2-3 gives the full variable domain: KAGVTQTPRYLIKTRGQQVTLSCSPISGHRSVSWYQQTPGQGLQFLFEYFSETQRNKGNFPGRFSGRQFSNSRSEMNVSTLELGDSALYLCASSYLAGTTDTQYFGPGTRLTVL.

This sequence joins TRBV6-1 and TRBJ1-1; no reliable D call. The V and J ends lost 9 bases and 4 bases respectively, with 18 bases between them. The CDR3 is 14 residues long. CDR1 MNHNS and CDR2 SASEGT come from the germline V gene. The CDR3 region is CASLSVTPATEAFF. The CDR3 bases are TGTGCCAGTCTCTCCGTCACGCCGGCCACTGAAGCTTTCTTT.

This chain joins TRBV15 and TRBJ2-2; D might be TRBD2 (5 bases). The V gene lost 0 bases and the J gene lost 9 bases, with 11 bases spanning the gap. The CDR3 length is 14 residues. Germline values: CDR1 LNHNV, CDR2 YYDKDF (reference sequence). As DNA, the CDR3 is TGTGCCACCAGCAGAGAAGGGAGTCTCCGGGAGCTGTTTTTT. It is translated as CATSREGSLRELFF.

This chain connects TRBV9 to TRBJ1-3; D is unresolved. The CDR3 runs 16 residues. Germline loops: CDR1 SGDLS, CDR2 YYNGEE. V was trimmed by 4 bases and J by 0 bases, leaving 14 bases between them. The CDR3 loop is CASSPQTSNSGNTIYF. The DNA of the CDR3 is TGTGCCAGCAGCCCCCAAACGTCCAACTCTGGAAACACCATATATTTT.

The rearrangement links TRBV5-1 to TRBJ2-5; perhaps D is TRBD1 or TRBD2 (6 bases each). Germline V CDR1 and CDR2: SGHRS, YFSETQ. Deletions cut 6 bases from V and 0 bases from J, with 21 bases between. The CDR3 contains 17 residues. CDR3 DNA: TGCGCCAGCACCGCCGTGGTACTAAGGGGGGACCAAGAGACCCAGTACTTC. This codes for CASTAVVLRGDQETQYF.

This clone was found once. V is TRBV13 and J is TRBJ1-3; D uncertain. The length of the CDR3 is 14 residues. CDR1 PRHDT and CDR2 FYEKMQ come from the germline V gene (reference sequence). The V end lost 1 base, the J end lost 0 bases, and 4 bases lay between the germline ends. The CDR3 spells CASSLEGSGNTIYF. In nucleotides, the CDR3 is TGTGCCAGCAGCTTAGAGGGCTCTGGAAACACCATATATTTT.

The chain carries TRBV5-1 and TRBJ1-1, with a tentative D call TRBD1 (6 bases). Germline V CDR1 and CDR2: SGHRS, YFSETQ. The CDR3 has 13 residues. Trimming removed 7 bases at V and 2 bases at J, with 12 bases between. The CDR3 region is CASRGASNTEAFF. DNA for the CDR3: TGCGCCAGCCGGGGGGCGTCAAACACTGAAGCTTTCTTT.

The chain joins TRBV6-1 to TRBJ2-4; TRBD2 is a possible D gene (6 bases). CDR1 and CDR2 (germline): MNHNS, SASEGT. V gave up 3 bases and J gave up 1 base, with 13 bases separating them. The CDR3 has 16 amino acids. The CDR3 nucleotides read TGTGCCAGCAGTGACATCTCTGGGAGGGCCAAAAACATTCAGTACTTC. The encoded protein is CASSDISGRAKNIQYF.

The chain has TRBV19 and TRBJ1-2, with TRBD1 matching 7 bases. Looked up from germline, CDR1 is LNHDA and CDR2 is SQIVND (reference sequence). Trimming at V came to 10 bases and at J to 3 bases, leaving 5 bases not matched to a gene. There are 12 residues in the CDR3. The CDR3 region has the DNA TGTGCCACGACAGGGAGTTACTATGGCTACACCTTC. This translates into CATTGSYYGYTF. Full variable domain (rest looked up from reference TRBV19 and TRBJ1-2): DGGITQSPKYLFRKEGQNVTLSCEQNLNHDAMYWYRQDPGQGLRLIYYSQIVNDFQKGDIAEGYSVSREKKESFPLTVTSAQKNPTAFYLCATTGSYYGYTFGSGTRLTVV.

This clone occurred a few times. J is TRBJ1-5 and V is TRBV7-2; no definite D call. V shed 5 bases and J shed 4 bases, with 9 bases lying between them. CDR3 length: 13 residues. Germline V gene lookup returns CDR1 SGHTA and CDR2 FQGNSA. CDR3 DNA sequence: TGTGCCAGCAGCCAGCAACCTAATCAGCCCCAGCATTTT. This codes for CASSQQPNQPQHF.

This sequence joins TRBV29-1 and TRBJ2-3; possibly TRBD2 for D (7 bases). Trimming cost V 7 bases and J 4 bases, with 18 bases left between them. The CDR3 runs to 14 residues. Germline lookup yields CDR1 SQVTM and CDR2 ANQGSEA. This chain's CDR3 is CSALGAGAADTQYF. The DNA for the CDR3 is TGCAGCGCACTGGGGGCGGGAGCTGCAGATACGCAGTATTTT.

V usage is TRBV7-9 and J usage is TRBJ1-1; D unresolved. The CDR3 is 15 residues long. Germline assignment: CDR1 SEHNR and CDR2 FQNEAQ (reference sequence). V was pared by 1 base and J by 4 bases, with 13 bases between. The CDR3 is CASSLGQIMTTEAFF. Here the CDR3 DNA reads TGTGCCAGCAGCTTAGGCCAGATTATGACCACTGAAGCTTTCTTT. Using reference TRBV7-9 and TRBJ1-1 for the parts outside the CDR3, the full variable domain is DTGVSQNPRHKITKRGQNVTFRCDPISEHNRLYWYRQTLGQGPEFLTYFQNEAQLEKSRLLSDRFSAERPKGSFSTLEIQRTEQGDSAMYLCASSLGQIMTTEAFFGQGTRLTVV.

This clone came up a few times. The V call is TRBV2, the J call TRBJ1-2; D not certain. The V gene lost 5 bases and the J gene lost 3 bases, with 10 bases spanning the gap. CDR3 size: 13 residues. Per germline, CDR1 SNHLY and CDR2 FYNNEI. The CDR3 DNA is TGTGCCAGCAGTACTCTAGGTGACTATGGCTACACCTTC. It encodes CASSTLGDYGYTF.

The chain is built from TRBV14 and TRBJ1-1, with a possible D match to TRBD1 (6 bases). Germline CDR1 and CDR2: SGHDN and FVKESK. This CDR3 comprises 15 residues. V lost 0 bases, J lost 5 bases, and 13 bases lay in between. The CDR3 is CASSQESRGWTEAFF. DNA for the CDR3: TGTGCCAGCAGCCAAGAGAGCAGGGGTTGGACTGAAGCTTTCTTT.

The rearrangement links TRBV19 to TRBJ2-1; D may be TRBD1 (6 bases). V lost 5 bases and J 0 bases, leaving 17 bases between the germline ends. There are 17 residues in the CDR3. Germline V gene sequence: CDR1 LNHDA, CDR2 SQIVND (reference sequence). CDR3 coding DNA: TGTGCCAGTAGTCGGATAGGGGGATTTAGCTCCTACAATGAGCAGTTCTTC. As protein: CASSRIGGFSSYNEQFF.

This clone came up a few times. The genes are TRBV5-1 and TRBJ1-1, with 7 positions matching TRBD1. Germline CDR1 is SGHRS and CDR2 is YFSETQ. The CDR3 runs to 13 residues. J lost 4 bases, V lost 5 bases, and 5 bases had no gene match. The CDR3 DNA reads TGCGCCAGCAGTCGACAGGGTGGCACTGAAGCTTTCTTT. Translation gives CASSRQGGTEAFF.

The chain recombines TRBV15 with TRBJ2-3, with a possible D match to TRBD2 (5 bases). Germline CDR1 reads LNHNV; CDR2 reads YYDKDF (reference sequence). This CDR3 contains 18 residues. V was clipped by 3 bases and J by 3 bases, with 22 bases between them. The CDR3 coding sequence is TGTGCCACCAGCAGTAAGGGTGCGGGCCGGCCGGGAACAGATACGCAGTATTTT. Translating it yields CATSSKGAGRPGTDTQYF. The full variable domain, completed using reference TRBV15 and TRBJ2-3, is DAMVIQNPRYQVTQFGKPVTLSCSQTLNHNVMYWYQQKSSQAPKLLFHYYDKDFNNEADTPDNFQSRRPNTSFCFLDIRSPGLGDTAMYLCATSSKGAGRPGTDTQYFGPGTRLTVL.